One and the same sample provided the 27 T cell receptor beta chains below, sequenced in a study of blood T cells in healthy people across ages. Next came a second PCR, run for about 6 to 12 cycles, which used a sample-barcoded 5' primer along with a J-beta primer mix. TCRdb passed the 5' RACE reads through MiXCR, listing each CDR3 protein once. The sample lists roughly 1.5 million distinct CDR3 sequences, 35% to 45% occurring once. The material sequenced was blood. The receptor source for this set is a young woman in good health.

The chain employs TRBV11-1 and TRBJ1-1; D remains ambiguous. V gave up 1 base and J gave up 4 bases, with 16 bases separating them. This CDR3 has 16 amino acids. Germline V gene data show CDR1 as SGHAT and CDR2 as FQDESV (reference sequence). The CDR3 DNA sequence: TGTGCCAGCAGCTTAGGTCGCCCGACCCCGGCCACTGAAGCTTTCTTT. It codes for CASSLGRPTPATEAFF.

The CDR3 sequence: CASSQKGASGEQFF. CDR3 coding DNA: TGTGCCAGCAGCCAAAAAGGGGCTAGCGGTGAGCAGTTCTTC. The chain links TRBV3-1 to TRBJ2-1; 7 bases fit TRBD2. CDR1 is LGHDT and CDR2 is YNNKEL in the germline V gene (reference sequence). The CDR3 consists of 14 residues. V lost 2 bases, J lost 9 bases, and 7 bases stayed unmatched.

The chain joins TRBV6-2 or TRBV6-3 to TRBJ2-5; TRBD2 aligns across 9 bases. Germline V lookup: CDR1 MNHEY, CDR2 SVGEGT. This CDR3 region has 14 residues. With V trimmed by 2 bases and J by 7 bases, 5 bases remained unmatched. CDR3 residues: CASSYASGKSTQYF. The CDR3 coding sequence is TGTGCCAGCAGTTACGCTAGCGGGAAATCGACCCAGTACTTC.

This clonotype was counted a few times. This chain connects TRBV6-1 to TRBJ2-1, with TRBD1 as a possible D gene (5 bases). Trimming removed 10 bases at V and 1 base at J, with 11 bases between. Germline values: CDR1 MNHNS, CDR2 SASEGT. The CDR3 has 13 amino acids. This CDR3 reads CATRVVSYNEQFF. The CDR3 nucleotides read TGTGCCACCAGGGTAGTATCCTACAATGAGCAGTTCTTC.

This clonotype has ten or more counts. The CDR3 protein is CSAREGNSKLYGYTF. The DNA of the CDR3 is TGCAGTGCTAGAGAGGGTAACAGCAAACTCTATGGCTACACCTTC. This sequence joins TRBV20-1 and TRBJ1-2; D uncertain. Trimming cost V 0 bases and J 4 bases, with 15 bases left between them. This CDR3 has 15 residues. Germline assignment: CDR1 DFQATT and CDR2 SNEGSKA (reference sequence).

This chain joins TRBV20-1 and TRBJ2-5, with TRBD2 matching 12 bases. In germline, CDR1 is DFQATT, CDR2 SNEGSKA (reference sequence). CDR3 length: 16 amino acids. The J segment lost 11 bases and the V segment lost 5 bases, leaving 18 bases of the junction unmatched. The CDR3 sequence: CSALTRGLAGWNEQYF. The CDR3 DNA reads as TGCAGTGCTCTGACCCGGGGACTAGCGGGTTGGAATGAGCAGTACTTC.

The CDR3 spells CSVEVTTIEQYF. CDR3 sequence (DNA): TGCAGCGTTGAAGTCACTACAATTGAGCAGTACTTC. The V call is TRBV29-1, the J call TRBJ2-1; D is undetermined. The J call may be faulty, since TRBJ2-7 better matches the DNA end. This CDR3 has 12 amino acids. Germline V gene data show CDR1 as SQVTM and CDR2 as ANQGSEA.

This clonotype was picked up a small number of times. The chain carries TRBV20-1 and TRBJ2-7, with TRBD2 matching 13 bases. This CDR3 spans 16 amino acids. Germline CDR1 reads DFQATT; CDR2 reads SNEGSKA (reference sequence). V dropped 5 bases and J dropped 4; count of bases not matched to a gene: 11. The CDR3 bases are TGCAGTGCTGTACTCGGGACTAGCGGGATACTTTACGAGCAGTACTTC. As protein: CSAVLGTSGILYEQYF.

This clonotype was detected ten times or more. CDR3 DNA sequence: TGTGCCAGCAGTTACTCGACATCGGGTCAGCCCCAGCATTTT. Its protein is CASSYSTSGQPQHF. The rearrangement uses TRBV6-6 and TRBJ1-5, with D unresolved. The CDR3 consists of 14 residues. Per the germline V gene, CDR1 is MNHNY and CDR2 is SVGAGI (reference sequence). Trimming cost V 0 bases and J 6 bases, with 9 bases left between them.

This clonotype was detected only once. The DNA for the CDR3 is TGTGCCAGCAGTTTAGCGCCCCTGGGGGCCCGCGGGACAGATACGCAGTATTTT. It yields the protein CASSLAPLGARGTDTQYF. The J gene is TRBJ2-3, the V gene TRBV12-3 or TRBV12-4; D might be TRBD1 (6 bases). The V end was cut by 0 bases, the J end by 3 bases, with 19 bases between. The length of the CDR3 is 18 residues.

The chain joins TRBV9 to TRBJ1-1; no firm D call. Trimming took off 1 base at V and 2 bases at J, with 6 bases between the two ends. Germline V gene sequence: CDR1 SGDLS, CDR2 YYNGEE. The CDR3 contains 13 residues. Here the CDR3 DNA reads TGTGCCAGCAGCGTATACAGTAACACTGAAGCTTTCTTT. This sequence encodes CASSVYSNTEAFF.

The rearrangement uses TRBV12-5 and TRBJ2-1, with D perhaps TRBD1 or TRBD2 (6 bases each). The closer fit of TRBJ2-7 to the DNA end suggests the J call may be wrong. Germline assignment: CDR1 LGHNT and CDR2 FRNRAP. The CDR3 is 17 residues long. Here the CDR3 DNA reads TGTGCTAGTGGTTTGGGGGGGGCCAAAAACTCCTACAATGAGCAGTACTTC. Protein sequence: CASGLGGAKNSYNEQYF.

As to this clonotype: A clone one base away is much larger, so this may be a read error. V usage is TRBV29-1 and J usage is TRBJ2-4, with no clear D. V lost 4 bases, J lost 2 bases, and 6 bases lay in between. Germline values: CDR1 SQVTM, CDR2 ANQGSEA. The CDR3 extends over 12 amino acids. The CDR3 nucleotides read TGCAGCGTTGGGGCTACCAAAAACATTCAGTACTTC. Residues: CSVGATKNIQYF.

The J gene is TRBJ2-7, the V gene TRBV6-5; 8 bases match TRBD1. From germline, CDR1 is MNHEY and CDR2 SVGAGI. CDR3 length equals 15 residues. V lost 2 bases to trimming and J lost 2 bases; unmatched junction nucleotides: 5. CDR3 coding DNA: TGTGCCAGCAGTTACACCGCGGACAGGGCCTACGAGCAGTACTTC. Encoded protein: CASSYTADRAYEQYF.

Regarding this clonotype: A much larger clonotype is one base distant, so this may be a read error. The rearrangement links TRBV7-8 to TRBJ2-7; a possible D gene is TRBD1 (5 bases). The CDR3 covers 12 residues. The ends were cut back, 3 bases at V and 7 bases at J, with 10 bases in the middle. Germline loops: CDR1 SGHVS, CDR2 FQNEAQ. CDR3 sequence reads: CASSFPRAEQYF. The CDR3 bases are TGTGCCAGCAGCTTCCCCAGGGCTGAGCAGTACTTC.

The J gene is TRBJ1-2, the V gene TRBV7-9, with 7 nucleotides matching TRBD1. Germline V CDR1 and CDR2: SEHNR, FQNEAQ (reference sequence). This CDR3 is built from 13 residues. Losses at the gene ends were 5 bases for V and 7 bases for J; bases not matched to a gene: 7. For the CDR3, the DNA is TGTGCCAGCAGCAAGAAACAGGGGCCTGGCTACACCTTC. Translated, it gives CASSKKQGPGYTF.

The V call is TRBV6-1, the J call TRBJ2-5; 10 nucleotides line up with TRBD1. Gene TRBJ2-7 matches the end of the DNA better, so the J call may be wrong. The CDR3 is made up of 23 amino acids. Per germline, CDR1 MNHNS and CDR2 SASEGT. In nucleotides, the CDR3 is TGTGCCAGCAGTGCCGATCGGGGTCCGAACCCCGAATATGACAGGGGGCTCGGGAACGAGCAGTACTTC. Residues: CASSADRGPNPEYDRGLGNEQYF.

This clonotype was counted a few times. The gene calls are TRBV29-1 and TRBJ2-4; 10 nucleotides line up with TRBD2. The J call may be in error: the DNA end matches TRBJ2-7 better. CDR3 length: 13 amino acids. Germline loops: CDR1 SQVTM, CDR2 ANQGSEA. CDR3 in DNA: TGCAGCGTTGACGGGCTAGCGGGGGACGAGCAGTACTTC. Residues: CSVDGLAGDEQYF.

V is TRBV23-1 and J is TRBJ2-7; the match to TRBD1 covers 7 bases. TRBV23-1 is given ORF status, its function remaining uncertain. There are 15 residues in the CDR3. Trimming cost V 1 base and J 3 bases; bases outside gene matches: 6. DNA for the CDR3: TGCGCCAGCAGTCAATGGGAAAGACAGGGCTACGAGCAGTACTTC. Translating gives CASSQWERQGYEQYF.

A few counts support this clonotype. The chain couples TRBV19 to TRBJ2-1, with 10 bases aligning to TRBD2. CDR1 LNHDA and CDR2 SQIVND come from the germline V gene (reference sequence). Germline trimming cut 6 bases from V and 7 bases from J; bases unmatched to any gene: 9. The CDR3 extends over 15 amino acids. This CDR3 reads CASSVLAGVGNEQFF. As DNA, the CDR3 is TGTGCCAGTAGCGTCCTAGCGGGAGTTGGAAATGAGCAGTTCTTC. Variable domain in full (rest from reference TRBV19 and TRBJ2-1): DGGITQSPKYLFRKEGQNVTLSCEQNLNHDAMYWYRQDPGQGLRLIYYSQIVNDFQKGDIAEGYSVSREKKESFPLTVTSAQKNPTAFYLCASSVLAGVGNEQFFGPGTRLTVL.

This clonotype occurred many times. This chain connects TRBV3-2 to TRBJ2-7. TRBV3-2 is a known pseudogene. CDR3 length: 10 residues. CDR3 sequence reads: CASSRGEQYF. The CDR3, as DNA: TGTGCCAGCAGCCGGGGCGAGCAGTACTTC.

This clonotype was detected ten times or more. This chain connects TRBV25-1 to TRBJ1-4, with D maybe TRBD1 (6 bases). The ends were cut back, 3 bases at V and 6 bases at J, with 11 bases in the middle. This CDR3 comprises 14 residues. From germline, CDR1 is MGHDK and CDR2 SYGVNS. This CDR3 is CASSDLGGDEKLFF. The CDR3 nucleotides are TGTGCCAGCAGTGATCTCGGGGGCGATGAAAAACTGTTTTTT.

This clonotype was found a few times. The V call is TRBV12-3 or TRBV12-4, the J call TRBJ2-3, with TRBD2 matching over 7 bases. Trimming removed 6 bases from V and 4 bases from J; junction bases left unmatched: 4. The CDR3 extends over 13 amino acids. CDR3 protein: CASRWTSSDTQYF. CDR3 nucleotide sequence: TGTGCCAGCAGGTGGACTAGTTCAGATACGCAGTATTTT.

The chain recombines TRBV20-1 with TRBJ1-5; D unresolved. CDR1 DFQATT and CDR2 SNEGSKA come from the germline V gene (reference sequence). CDR3 length: 13 amino acids. Deletions cut 2 bases from V and 6 bases from J, with 11 bases between. The CDR3 DNA sequence: TGCAGTGCTAGACGGAAAGGAGGTCAGCCCCAGCATTTT. This gives the protein CSARRKGGQPQHF.

The chain uses TRBV20-1 and TRBJ1-5; a weak D match, TRBD1 (5 bases). The CDR3 extends over 13 amino acids. V was shortened by 4 bases and J by 0 bases, with 7 bases between the two germline ends. Germline CDR1 is DFQATT and CDR2 is SNEGSKA (reference sequence). CDR3: CSAKTDSNQPQHF. The DNA of the CDR3 is TGCAGTGCTAAGACAGATAGCAATCAGCCCCAGCATTTT.

The gene calls are TRBV6-5 and TRBJ2-1, with D possibly TRBD1 on 6 matching bases. The ends were cut back, 2 bases at V and 13 bases at J, with 21 bases in the middle. This CDR3 comprises 15 residues. From germline, CDR1 is MNHEY and CDR2 SVGAGI. CDR3 protein: CASSYTRTEIETQFF. CDR3 in DNA: TGTGCCAGCAGTTACACCCGGACAGAGATAGAGACCCAGTTCTTC.

CDR3 bases: TGTGCCAGCAGCGAGGGGGGGACCTGGGCCTACAATGAGCAGTACTTC. This encodes CASSEGGTWAYNEQYF. The gene calls are TRBV9 and TRBJ2-1; tentative D call: TRBD2 (7 bases). The DNA end favors TRBJ2-7, so the J call may be wrong. In germline, CDR1 is SGDLS, CDR2 YYNGEE. The CDR3 sequence is 16 residues long.